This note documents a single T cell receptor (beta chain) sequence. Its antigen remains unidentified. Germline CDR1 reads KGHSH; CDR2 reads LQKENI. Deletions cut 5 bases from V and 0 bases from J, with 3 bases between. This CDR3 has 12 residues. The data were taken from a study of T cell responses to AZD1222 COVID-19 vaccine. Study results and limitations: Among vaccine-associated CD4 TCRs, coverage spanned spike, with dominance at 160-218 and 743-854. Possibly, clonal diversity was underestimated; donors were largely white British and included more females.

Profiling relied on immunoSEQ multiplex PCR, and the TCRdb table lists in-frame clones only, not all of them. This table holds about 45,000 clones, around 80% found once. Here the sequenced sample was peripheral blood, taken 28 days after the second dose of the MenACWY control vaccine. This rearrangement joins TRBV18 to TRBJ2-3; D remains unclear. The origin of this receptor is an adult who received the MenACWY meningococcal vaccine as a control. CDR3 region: CASSKSTDTQYF. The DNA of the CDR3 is TGTGCCAGCTCAAAGAGCACAGATACGCAGTATTTT.